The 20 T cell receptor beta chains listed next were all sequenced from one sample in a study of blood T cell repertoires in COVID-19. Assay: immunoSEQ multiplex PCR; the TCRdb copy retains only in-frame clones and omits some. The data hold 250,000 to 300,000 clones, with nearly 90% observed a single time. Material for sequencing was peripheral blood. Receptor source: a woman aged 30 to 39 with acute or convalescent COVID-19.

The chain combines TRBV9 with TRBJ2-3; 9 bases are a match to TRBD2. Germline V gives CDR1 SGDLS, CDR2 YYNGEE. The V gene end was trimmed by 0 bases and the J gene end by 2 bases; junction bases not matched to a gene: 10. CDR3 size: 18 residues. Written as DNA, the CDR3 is TGTGCCAGCAGCGTAGGCCGGGCGGGAGGGCCCCTCACAGATACGCAGTATTTT. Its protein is CASSVGRAGGPLTDTQYF.

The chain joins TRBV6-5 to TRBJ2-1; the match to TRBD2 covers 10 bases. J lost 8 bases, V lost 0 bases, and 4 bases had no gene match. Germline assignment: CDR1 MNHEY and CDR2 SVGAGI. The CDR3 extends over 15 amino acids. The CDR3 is CASSYSLAGIDEQFF. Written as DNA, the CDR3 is TGTGCCAGCAGTTACTCACTAGCGGGAATTGATGAGCAGTTCTTC.

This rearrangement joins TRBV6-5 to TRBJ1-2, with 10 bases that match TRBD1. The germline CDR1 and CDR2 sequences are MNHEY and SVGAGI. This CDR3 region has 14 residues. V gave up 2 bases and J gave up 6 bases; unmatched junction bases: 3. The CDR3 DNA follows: TGTGCCAGCAGTTACACGACAGGGGGCAATGGCTACACCTTC. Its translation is CASSYTTGGNGYTF.

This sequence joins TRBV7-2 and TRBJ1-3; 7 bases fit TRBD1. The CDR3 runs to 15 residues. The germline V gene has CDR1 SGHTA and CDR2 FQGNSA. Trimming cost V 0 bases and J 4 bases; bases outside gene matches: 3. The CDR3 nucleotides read TGTGCCAGCAGCTTAGCAGGGGGCGCCGGAAACACCATATATTTT. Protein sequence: CASSLAGGAGNTIYF.

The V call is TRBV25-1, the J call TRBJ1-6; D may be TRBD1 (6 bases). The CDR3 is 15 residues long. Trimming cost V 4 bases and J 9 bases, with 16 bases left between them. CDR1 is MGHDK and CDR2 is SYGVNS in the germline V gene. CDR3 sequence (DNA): TGTGCCAGCAGTGGACGCGTCAGGGGCGTTTCACCCCTCCACTTT. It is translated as CASSGRVRGVSPLHF.

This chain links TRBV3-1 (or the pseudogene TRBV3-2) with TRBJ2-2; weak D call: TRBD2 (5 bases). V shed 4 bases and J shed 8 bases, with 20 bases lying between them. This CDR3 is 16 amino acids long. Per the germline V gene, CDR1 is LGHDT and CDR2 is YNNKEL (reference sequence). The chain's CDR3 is CASSPPASGWAGELFF. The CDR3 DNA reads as TGTGCCAGCAGCCCCCCCGCGAGCGGTTGGGCTGGGGAGCTGTTTTTT.

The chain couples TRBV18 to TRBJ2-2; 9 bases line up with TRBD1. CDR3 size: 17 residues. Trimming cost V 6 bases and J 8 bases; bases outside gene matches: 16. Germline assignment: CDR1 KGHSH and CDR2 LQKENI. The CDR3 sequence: CASSPPGQGSFVGELFF. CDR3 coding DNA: TGTGCCAGCTCGCCCCCGGGACAGGGATCTTTCGTTGGGGAGCTGTTTTTT. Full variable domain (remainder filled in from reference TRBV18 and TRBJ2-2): NAGVMQNPRHLVRRRGQEARLRCSPMKGHSHVYWYRQLPEEGLKFMVYLQKENIIDESGMPKERFSAEFPKEGPSILRIQQVVRGDSAAYFCASSPPGQGSFVGELFFGEGSRLTVL.

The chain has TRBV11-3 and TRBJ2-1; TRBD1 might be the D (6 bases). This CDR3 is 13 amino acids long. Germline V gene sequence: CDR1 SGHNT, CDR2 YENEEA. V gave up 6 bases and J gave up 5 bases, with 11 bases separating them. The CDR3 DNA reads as TGTGCCAGCAGTTTTAGACAGGACAATGAGCAGTTCTTC. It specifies CASSFRQDNEQFF.

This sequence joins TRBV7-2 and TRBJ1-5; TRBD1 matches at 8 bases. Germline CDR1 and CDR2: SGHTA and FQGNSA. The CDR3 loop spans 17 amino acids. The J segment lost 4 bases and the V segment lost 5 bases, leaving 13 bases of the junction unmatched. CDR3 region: CASSIRQGRLRNQPQHF. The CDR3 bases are TGTGCCAGCAGCATCCGACAGGGGCGCTTGCGGAATCAGCCCCAGCATTTT.

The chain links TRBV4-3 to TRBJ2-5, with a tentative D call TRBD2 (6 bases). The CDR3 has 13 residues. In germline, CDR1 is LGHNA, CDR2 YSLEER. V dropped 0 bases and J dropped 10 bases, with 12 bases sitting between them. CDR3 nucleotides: TGCGCCAGCAGCCAAGATATTACGGGAGACCAGTACTTC. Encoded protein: CASSQDITGDQYF.

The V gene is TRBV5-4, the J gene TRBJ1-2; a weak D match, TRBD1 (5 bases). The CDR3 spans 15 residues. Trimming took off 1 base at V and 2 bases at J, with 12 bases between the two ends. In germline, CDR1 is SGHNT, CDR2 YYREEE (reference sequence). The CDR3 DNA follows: TGTGCCAGCAGCTTGAGGGGATTCCGAAACTATGGCTACACCTTC. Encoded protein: CASSLRGFRNYGYTF.

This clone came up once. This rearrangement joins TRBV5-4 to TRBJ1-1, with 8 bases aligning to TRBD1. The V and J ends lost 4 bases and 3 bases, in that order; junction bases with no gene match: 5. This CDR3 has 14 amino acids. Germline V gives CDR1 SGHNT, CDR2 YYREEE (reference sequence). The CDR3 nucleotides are TGTGCCAGCAGCACTGGACAGGGCGACACTGAAGCTTTCTTT. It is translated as CASSTGQGDTEAFF.

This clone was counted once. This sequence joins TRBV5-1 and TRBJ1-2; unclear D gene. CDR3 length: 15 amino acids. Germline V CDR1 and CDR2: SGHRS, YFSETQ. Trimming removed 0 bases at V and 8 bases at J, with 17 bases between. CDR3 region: CASSLAVSGSRGYTF. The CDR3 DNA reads TGCGCCAGCAGCTTGGCCGTGTCGGGGAGTCGAGGCTACACCTTC. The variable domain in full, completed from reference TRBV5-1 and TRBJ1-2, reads KAGVTQTPRYLIKTRGQQVTLSCSPISGHRSVSWYQQTPGQGLQFLFEYFSETQRNKGNFPGRFSGRQFSNSRSEMNVSTLELGDSALYLCASSLAVSGSRGYTFGSGTRLTVV.

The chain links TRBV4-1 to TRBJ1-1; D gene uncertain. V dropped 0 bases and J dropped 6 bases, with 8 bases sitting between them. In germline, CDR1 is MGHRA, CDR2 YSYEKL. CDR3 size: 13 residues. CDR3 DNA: TGCGCCAGCAGCCAAGAAGGAGTCGCTGAAGCTTTCTTT. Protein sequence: CASSQEGVAEAFF.

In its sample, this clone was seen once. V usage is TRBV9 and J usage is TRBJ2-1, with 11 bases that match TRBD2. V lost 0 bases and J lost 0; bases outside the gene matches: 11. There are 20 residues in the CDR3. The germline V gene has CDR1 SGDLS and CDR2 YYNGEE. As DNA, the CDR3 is TGTGCCAGCAGCGTAGCTGATGGGACTAGCGGATTAAGCTCCTACAATGAGCAGTTCTTC. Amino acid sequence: CASSVADGTSGLSSYNEQFF.

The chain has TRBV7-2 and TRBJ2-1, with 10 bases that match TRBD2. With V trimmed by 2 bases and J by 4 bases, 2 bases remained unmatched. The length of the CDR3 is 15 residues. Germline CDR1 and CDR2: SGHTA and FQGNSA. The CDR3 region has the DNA TGTGCCAGCAGCTTACCACTAGCGGGATACAATGAGCAGTTCTTC. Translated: CASSLPLAGYNEQFF.

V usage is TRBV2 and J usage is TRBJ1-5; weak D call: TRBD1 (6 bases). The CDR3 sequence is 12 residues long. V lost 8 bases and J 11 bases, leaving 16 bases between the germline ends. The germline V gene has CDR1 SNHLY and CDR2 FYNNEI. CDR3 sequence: CASHNDRSAQHF. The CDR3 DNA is TGTGCCAGCCATAATGACAGGTCGGCCCAGCATTTT.

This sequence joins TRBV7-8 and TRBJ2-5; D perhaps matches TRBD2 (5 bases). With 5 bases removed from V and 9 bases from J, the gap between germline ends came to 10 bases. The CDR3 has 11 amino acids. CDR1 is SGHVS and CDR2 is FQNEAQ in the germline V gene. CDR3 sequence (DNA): TGTGCCAGCAGCCCCACGGAGGCCCAGTACTTC. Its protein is CASSPTEAQYF.

The CDR3 DNA is TGTGCCAGCAGCTTGTCCGGACAGGCCTCCTTCGACGAGCAGTACTTC. Its protein is CASSLSGQASFDEQYF. This rearrangement joins TRBV5-6 to TRBJ2-7, with TRBD1 matching 7 bases. V gave up 1 base and J gave up 5 bases; unmatched junction bases: 12. From germline, CDR1 is SGHDT and CDR2 YYEEEE. The CDR3 runs 16 residues.

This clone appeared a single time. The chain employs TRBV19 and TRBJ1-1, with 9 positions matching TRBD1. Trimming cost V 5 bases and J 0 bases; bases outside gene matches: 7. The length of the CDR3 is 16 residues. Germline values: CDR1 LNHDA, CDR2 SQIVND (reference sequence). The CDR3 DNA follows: TGTGCCAGTAGTGCTACAGGGGGCTGGTTGAACACTGAAGCTTTCTTT. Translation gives CASSATGGWLNTEAFF.